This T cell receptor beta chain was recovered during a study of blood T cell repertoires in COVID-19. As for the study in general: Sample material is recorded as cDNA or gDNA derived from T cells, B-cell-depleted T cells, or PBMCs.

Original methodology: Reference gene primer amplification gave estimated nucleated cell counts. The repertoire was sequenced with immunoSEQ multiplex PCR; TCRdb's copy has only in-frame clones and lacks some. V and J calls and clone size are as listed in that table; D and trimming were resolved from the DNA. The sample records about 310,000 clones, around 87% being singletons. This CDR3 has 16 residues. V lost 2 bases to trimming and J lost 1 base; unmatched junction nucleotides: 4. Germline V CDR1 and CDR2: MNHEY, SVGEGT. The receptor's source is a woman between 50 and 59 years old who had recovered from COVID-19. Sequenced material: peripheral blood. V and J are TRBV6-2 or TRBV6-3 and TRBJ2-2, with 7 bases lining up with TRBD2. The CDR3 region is CASSYRASGNTGELFF. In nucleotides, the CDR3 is TGTGCCAGCAGTTACAGGGCTAGCGGGAACACCGGGGAGCTGTTTTTT.